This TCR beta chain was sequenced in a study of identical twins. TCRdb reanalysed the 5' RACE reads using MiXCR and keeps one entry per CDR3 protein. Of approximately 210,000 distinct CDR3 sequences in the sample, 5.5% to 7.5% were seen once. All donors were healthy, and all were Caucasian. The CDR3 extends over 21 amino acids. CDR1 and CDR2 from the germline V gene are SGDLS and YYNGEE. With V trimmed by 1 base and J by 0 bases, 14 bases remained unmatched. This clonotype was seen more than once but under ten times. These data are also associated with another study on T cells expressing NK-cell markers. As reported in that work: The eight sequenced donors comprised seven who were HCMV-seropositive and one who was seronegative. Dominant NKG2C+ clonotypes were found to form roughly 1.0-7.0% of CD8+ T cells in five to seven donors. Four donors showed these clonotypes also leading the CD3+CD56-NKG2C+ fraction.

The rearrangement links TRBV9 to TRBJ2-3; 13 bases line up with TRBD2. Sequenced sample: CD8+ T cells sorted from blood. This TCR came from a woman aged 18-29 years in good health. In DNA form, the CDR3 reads TGTGCCAGCAGCGTACCAAACTTACCGGGACTAGCGGGATCTAGCACAGATACGCAGTATTTT. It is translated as CASSVPNLPGLAGSSTDTQYF.